Detailed here is one T cell receptor beta chain. The specificity of this receptor is unknown. Base qualities are not at hand, and no much larger clone is one base apart. This sample is part of a study of a mutant IDH1 vaccine in newly diagnosed glioma listed by TCRdb under 2021. About the full investigation: The 32 treated patients were approximately 60% male and around 38% female, with a mean age of 40.4 years. Peripheral blood samples were drawn at six visits, namely V03 (baseline), V05, V07, V10, V12 and V13. For exploratory analyses, longitudinal TCRB deep sequencing was carried out in under 30 treated patients wherever samples were available. Before enrollment, most patients had been given radiochemotherapy with temozolomide as standard therapy, while the rest had received either radiotherapy alone or temozolomide alone. Broad study findings and their caveats: Across multiple MHC alleles, vaccine-induced immune responses were seen in approximately 93% of patients. The authors stated that sample limitations prevented analyses of patient blood samples from being reproduced. Pseudoprogression seemed to be unrelated to changes in the top peripheral T cell clonotypes found by TCRB sequencing. PBMC samples for TCRB deep sequencing were selected based on availability.

CDR1 and CDR2 are drawn from the germline V gene (reference sequence): LNHNV, YYDKDF. Relative to germline, V is 6 bases shorter and J is 2 bases shorter, with 14 bases between their ends. Taken from cysteine to phenylalanine, the CDR3 has 16 residues. Only the CDR3 DNA stays, 48 bases, in frame from base 1. The library was made by the immunoSEQ multiplex PCR assay. Rearranged TCR beta chain sequences were amplified with the hsTCRB Kit following the manufacturer's protocol. TCRB libraries were sequenced on an Illumina MiSeq. The study's processing was this. The kit vendor's proprietary platform handled demultiplexing, trimming and gene mapping. TCRdb mirrors the immuneACCESS table, restricted to in-frame sequences. Some clones are absent from its copies; in checked studies, under half trace to an unresolved V gene, and the reason for the others is unknown. V, J and clone size are taken as reported in that table, and D and trimming were inferred from the DNA itself. This sample is represented by around 92,000 clones; about 87% of them were singletons. Clones ranked in the top ten supply roughly 0.6% of the sample.

The sample's time point, from its label and the paper: baseline, week 1 (first vaccination visit). In the paper's terms, the treatment or condition label means: pre-vaccination baseline after standard-of-care therapy. Newly diagnosed WHO grade 3 or 4 IDH1-mutant astrocytomas showing loss of nuclear ATRX were present in the donors. The samples were drawn from NOA16, a multicentre, single-arm, open-label phase I trial in Germany that tested a mutant IDH1 peptide vaccine in humans for the first time. For immunogenicity testing, the blood drawn at visit V03 was used as the baseline sample. Genomic DNA for TCRB sequencing was extracted from EDTA blood using the DNeasy Blood and Tissue Kit.

This sequence originates from a woman aged 45-65 years with glioma. The sample was PBMCs, taken from a glioma patient treated with radiotherapy, temozolomide or both. The rearrangement combines TRBV15 with TRBJ2-6; the D gene cannot be resolved reliably. The sequenced DNA is TGTGCCACCAGTCCTTTTGGAGACCCTGGGGCCAACGTCCTGACTTTC. It codes for CATSPFGDPGANVLTF.